Listed below are T cell receptor beta chains from one sample, sequenced in a study of cytomegalovirus exposure and HLA in healthy donors. Generated by immunoSEQ multiplex PCR, the TCRdb table keeps only in-frame clones and is missing some. The sample lists about 180,000 clones; approximately 84% were seen once. Sequenced: PBMCs. These receptors came from a girl under 18 in good health and CMV-seropositive. Both conserved end residues are part of each CDR3. Fields, in order: D gene, J gene, clone size, V gene, CDR3 protein. D genes are given only for firm matches. Not all rows give a size; the values are once, few, many and, for expanded clones, a class.

>NA|TRBJ2-1|NA|TRBV15
CATSRERVYDEQFF
>NA|TRBJ2-7|NA|TRBV5-5
CASSPRGVVSYEQYF
>TRBD2|TRBJ2-7|NA|TRBV27
CASAVMAGGRYEQYF
>NA|TRBJ2-7|NA|TRBV28
CASSYSDHSYEQYF
>NA|TRBJ1-6|NA|TRBV5-6
CASSPGLTTKHSPLHF
>NA|TRBJ1-1|once|TRBV4-2
CASSQGQMNTEAFF
>TRBD1|TRBJ2-2|NA|TRBV5-4
CASSLKTGGNTGELFF
>NA|TRBJ1-6|NA|TRBV6-1
CASSESPGENSPLHF
>TRBD1|TRBJ1-1|NA|TRBV5-1
CASKDQPTGGTEAFF
>NA|TRBJ2-5|NA|TRBV6-6
CASSYAQGRGTQYF
>TRBD1|TRBJ1-2|once|TRBV4-2
CASSRTGGYGYTF
>NA|TRBJ2-5|NA|TRBV4-1
CASSQVSRGETQYF
>NA|TRBJ1-2|NA|TRBV18
CASSPLMPHKTNYGYTF
>NA|TRBJ1-1|NA|TRBV27
CASKTGPTEAFF
>NA|TRBJ1-1|NA|TRBV5-4
CASSLDPFTEAFF
>NA|TRBJ1-2|NA|TRBV19
CASRTRGEANYGYTF
>NA|TRBJ1-1|NA|TRBV4-1
CASSQLRGRENTEAFF
>NA|TRBJ2-7|NA|TRBV29-1
CSVQEAGNKQYF
>TRBD1|TRBJ1-2|NA|TRBV27
CASSFTGTGKEYGYTF
>NA|TRBJ2-3|NA|TRBV6-5
CASSYKGLDTQYF
>NA|TRBJ1-2|NA|TRBV28
CASSSPQRTAYYGYTF
>TRBD1|TRBJ1-2|NA|TRBV7-6
CASSLGQGLGSGNYGYTF